These 16 T cell receptor beta chains were sequenced from one sample in a study of chemoradiotherapy in HPV16-positive cancers. Some clones are missing from TCRdb's copy, which holds only in-frame ones; the method was immunoSEQ multiplex PCR. The sample includes over 6,500 clones, around 82% of them seen just once. This specimen was tumor tissue, taken from a patient who underwent chemoradiotherapy. The receptors come from a human donor with HPV-associated anogenital cancer.

This chain connects TRBV30 to TRBJ1-2; D remains unclear. V was clipped by 1 base and J by 8 bases, with 11 bases between them. From germline, CDR1 is GTSNPN and CDR2 SVGIG (reference sequence). This CDR3 spans 12 amino acids. CDR3: CAWSGGIGGYTF. Here the CDR3 DNA reads TGTGCCTGGAGTGGGGGAATCGGGGGCTACACCTTC.

The chain carries TRBV5-5 and TRBJ2-7; D uncertain. This CDR3 is 18 amino acids long. V lost 3 bases and J 7 bases, leaving 29 bases between the germline ends. From germline, CDR1 is SGHKS and CDR2 YYEKEE (reference sequence). The CDR3, as DNA: TGTGCCAGCAGCTCCCGCCTTTCCTACGAGCAGTACTTTGAGGAGCAGTACTTC. Its protein is CASSSRLSYEQYFEEQYF. Variable domain in full (rest from reference TRBV5-5 and TRBJ2-7): DAGVTQSPTHLIKTRGQQVTLRCSPISGHKSVSWYQQVLGQGPQFIFQYYEKEERGRGNFPDRFSARQFPNYSSELNVNALLLGDSALYLCASSSRLSYEQYFEEQYFGPGTRLTVT.

The J gene is TRBJ2-4, the V gene TRBV2; 7 bases are shared with TRBD2. The J segment lost 0 bases and the V segment lost 4 bases, leaving 0 bases of the junction unmatched. CDR3 length: 14 residues. Looked up from germline, CDR1 is SNHLY and CDR2 is FYNNEI. DNA for the CDR3: TGTGCCAGCAGTGGGGGGGGAGCCAAAAACATTCAGTACTTC. Translating it yields CASSGGGAKNIQYF.

This clone is a singleton in its sample. The chain employs TRBV6-5 and TRBJ2-2, with D possibly being TRBD2 (6 bases). Trimming cost V 7 bases and J 0 bases, with 12 bases left between them. CDR3 length: 15 residues. CDR1 and CDR2 from the germline V gene are MNHEY and SVGAGI. This CDR3 is CASNIVAANTGELFF. The CDR3, as DNA: TGTGCCAGCAACATCGTAGCGGCGAACACCGGGGAGCTGTTTTTT.

This clone came up a few times. This rearrangement joins TRBV5-4 to TRBJ2-2, with TRBD2 matching over 7 bases. CDR1 and CDR2 (germline): SGHNT, YYREEE (reference sequence). The V gene end was trimmed by 0 bases and the J gene end by 5 bases; junction bases not matched to a gene: 10. The CDR3 has 17 residues. CDR3 bases: TGTGCCAGCAGCTTGGGCGGGGGACTTTTGGGGACCGGGGAGCTGTTTTTT. It is translated as CASSLGGGLLGTGELFF.

The CDR3 spells CASSYSVQGGNTIYF. As DNA, the CDR3 is TGTGCCAGCAGTTACTCGGTTCAGGGTGGAAACACCATATATTTT. This chain connects TRBV6-5 to TRBJ1-3, with D tentatively TRBD1 (5 bases). The CDR3 covers 15 residues. Germline CDR1 and CDR2: MNHEY and SVGAGI. Trimming left V 0 bases short and J 3 bases short, with 9 bases between.

The chain carries TRBV19 and TRBJ1-1, with 8 nucleotides matching TRBD1. Germline assignment: CDR1 LNHDA and CDR2 SQIVND (reference sequence). V lost 0 bases, J lost 3 bases, and 9 bases stayed unmatched. CDR3 length: 17 residues. The CDR3 protein is CASSIESTGGVDTEAFF. CDR3 nucleotide sequence: TGTGCCAGTAGTATAGAGTCCACAGGGGGGGTCGACACTGAAGCTTTCTTT.

The chain carries TRBV7-8 and TRBJ2-3; D is uncertain. The V gene's germline CDR1 is SGHVS and CDR2 FQNEAQ. The CDR3 spans 15 residues. Deletions cut 4 bases from V and 0 bases from J, with 11 bases between. The CDR3 protein is CASSSLWRSTDTQYF. As DNA, the CDR3 is TGTGCCAGCAGCTCGCTCTGGCGGAGCACAGATACGCAGTATTTT.

The rearrangement links TRBV27 to TRBJ2-1; a weak D match, TRBD2 (7 bases). Germline CDR1 is MNHEY and CDR2 is SMNVEV (reference sequence). The germline V and J ends were trimmed by 0 bases and 7 bases, with 22 bases remaining between them. The CDR3 totals 18 residues. This CDR3 is CASSLSTVGGGPWNEQFF. The CDR3 DNA is TGTGCCAGCAGTTTATCCACAGTGGGAGGGGGGCCATGGAATGAGCAGTTCTTC.

The chain has TRBV30 and TRBJ1-2; 8 bases match TRBD1. CDR3 length equals 15 residues. The germline CDR1 and CDR2 sequences are GTSNPN and SVGIG (reference sequence). J lost 4 bases, V lost 0 bases, and 7 bases had no gene match. The DNA of the CDR3 is TGTGCCTGGAGTGTACCACAGGGGGAGGCCTATGGCTACACCTTC. This sequence encodes CAWSVPQGEAYGYTF.

The rearrangement links TRBV15 to TRBJ1-4; D remains ambiguous. Trimming stripped 0 bases from V and 7 bases from J, with 9 bases between. From germline, CDR1 is LNHNV and CDR2 YYDKDF (reference sequence). The CDR3 runs 14 residues. Written as DNA, the CDR3 is TGTGCCACCAGCAGAGATCTTAGGGCTGAAAAACTGTTTTTT. It translates to CATSRDLRAEKLFF.

This sequence joins TRBV7-9 and TRBJ1-1; D is possibly TRBD1 (5 bases). The CDR3 has 13 residues. Trimming left V 7 bases short and J 3 bases short, with 12 bases between. Looked up from germline, CDR1 is SEHNR and CDR2 is FQNEAQ (reference sequence). CDR3 sequence (DNA): TGTGCCAGCATCTACTTAGGGGACACTGAAGCTTTCTTT. Translating gives CASIYLGDTEAFF.

The chain has TRBV7-2 and TRBJ2-1; 11 bases match TRBD1. The CDR3 length is 16 residues. Germline CDR1 SGHTA, CDR2 FQGNSA. V was pared by 4 bases and J by 7 bases, with 9 bases of the junction left unmatched. Written as DNA, the CDR3 is TGTGCCAGCAGCTCGGGGGGGACAGGGGGGAGGAATGAGCAGTTCTTC. It specifies CASSSGGTGGRNEQFF. Variable domain in full (rest from reference TRBV7-2 and TRBJ2-1): GAGVSQSPSNKVTEKGKDVELRCDPISGHTALYWYRQSLGQGLEFLIYFQGNSAPDKSGLPSDRFSAERTGGSVSTLTIQRTQQEDSAVYLCASSSGGTGGRNEQFFGPGTRLTVL.

The rearrangement uses TRBV9 and TRBJ2-5; TRBD2 might be the D (6 bases). This CDR3 is built from 16 residues. CDR1 is SGDLS and CDR2 is YYNGEE in the germline V gene. Deletions cut 2 bases from V and 4 bases from J, with 18 bases between. The CDR3 DNA reads TGTGCCAGCAGCGTCACACCGCGGGCGCGGGGAGAGACCCAGTACTTC. This translates into CASSVTPRARGETQYF.

V is TRBV19 and J is TRBJ1-3; a possible D gene is TRBD1 (5 bases). Germline values: CDR1 LNHDA, CDR2 SQIVND (reference sequence). The CDR3 loop spans 17 amino acids. Trimming took off 9 bases at V and 0 bases at J, with 21 bases between the two ends. CDR3 amino acids: CASNPRGRPDSGNTIYF. The CDR3, as DNA: TGTGCCAGCAACCCCCGGGGGAGGCCCGACTCTGGAAACACCATATATTTT.

V and J are TRBV29-1 and TRBJ1-6; a weak D match, TRBD1 (5 bases). V lost 4 bases, J lost 8 bases, and 12 bases lay in between. This CDR3 is built from 13 residues. Germline assignment: CDR1 SQVTM and CDR2 ANQGSEA. CDR3 DNA: TGCAGCGTTGCGAGGACATCTGATTCACCCCTCCACTTT. It translates to CSVARTSDSPLHF.